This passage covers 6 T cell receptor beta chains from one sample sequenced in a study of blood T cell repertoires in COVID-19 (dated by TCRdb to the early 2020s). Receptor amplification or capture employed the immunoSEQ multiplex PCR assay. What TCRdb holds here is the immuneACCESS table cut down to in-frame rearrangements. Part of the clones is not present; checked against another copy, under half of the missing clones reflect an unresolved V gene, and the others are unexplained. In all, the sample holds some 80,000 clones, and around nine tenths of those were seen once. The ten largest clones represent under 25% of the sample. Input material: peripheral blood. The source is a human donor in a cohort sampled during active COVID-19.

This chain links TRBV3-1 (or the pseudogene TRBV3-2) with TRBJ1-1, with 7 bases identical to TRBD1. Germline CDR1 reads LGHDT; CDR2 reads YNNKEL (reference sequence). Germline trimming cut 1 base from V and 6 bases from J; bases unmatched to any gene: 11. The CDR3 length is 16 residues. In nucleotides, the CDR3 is TGTGCCAGCAGCCAAGGTAGTGGAGGGGGCGTCGCTGAAGCTTTCTTT. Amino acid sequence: CASSQGSGGGVAEAFF.

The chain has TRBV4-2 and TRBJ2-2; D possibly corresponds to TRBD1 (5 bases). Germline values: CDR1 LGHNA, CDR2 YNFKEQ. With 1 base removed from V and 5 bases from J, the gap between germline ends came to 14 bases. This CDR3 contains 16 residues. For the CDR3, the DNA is TGTGCCAGCAGCCAAGGGTACCAGGGCCGGACCGGGGAGCTGTTTTTT. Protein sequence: CASSQGYQGRTGELFF.

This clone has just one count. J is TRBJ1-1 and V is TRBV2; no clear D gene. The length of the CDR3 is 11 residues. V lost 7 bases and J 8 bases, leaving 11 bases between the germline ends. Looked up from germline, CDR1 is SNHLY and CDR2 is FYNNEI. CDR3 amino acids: CASMGSYEAFF. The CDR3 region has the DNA TGTGCCAGCATGGGGAGCTACGAAGCTTTCTTT.

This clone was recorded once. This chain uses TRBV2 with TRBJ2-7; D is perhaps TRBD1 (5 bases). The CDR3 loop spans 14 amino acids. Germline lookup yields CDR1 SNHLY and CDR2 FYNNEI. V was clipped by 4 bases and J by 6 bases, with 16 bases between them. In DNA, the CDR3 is TGTGCCAGCAGTGGTTGCGAAGGGGTCTGCGAGCAGTACTTC. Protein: CASSGCEGVCEQYF.

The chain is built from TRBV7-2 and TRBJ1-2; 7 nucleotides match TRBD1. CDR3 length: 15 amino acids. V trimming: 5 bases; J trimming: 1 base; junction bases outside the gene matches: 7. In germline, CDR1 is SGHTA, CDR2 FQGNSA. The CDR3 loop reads CASSAPGTVNYGYTF. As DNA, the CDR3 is TGTGCCAGCAGCGCGCCCGGGACAGTTAACTATGGCTACACCTTC.

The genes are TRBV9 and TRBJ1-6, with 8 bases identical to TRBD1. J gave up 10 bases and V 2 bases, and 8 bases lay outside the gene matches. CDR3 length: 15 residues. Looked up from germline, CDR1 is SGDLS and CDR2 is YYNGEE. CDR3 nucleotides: TGTGCCAGCAGCGTTGGACAGGGAATGAGGTCACCCCTCCACTTT. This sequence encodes CASSVGQGMRSPLHF.